This entry lists 20 T cell receptor beta chains sequenced from one sample in a study of shared clonotypes between healthy human individuals. Terminally differentiated effector memory CD45RA+ cells were excluded from the naive CD8 cells, which were CD45RO-negative and positively selected for CCR7. The protocol was immunoSEQ multiplex PCR, while the TCRdb copy is restricted to in-frame clones and leaves out a portion. The table includes around 1,900,000 clones, around 93% detected once. The specimen was naive CD8+ T cells from PBMCs. The origin of the receptors is a man aged 18 to 30 in good health. Some clones in this sample may be carry-over from other donors' samples.

The chain carries TRBV7-8 and TRBJ1-4; 7 nucleotides line up with TRBD1. The V gene's germline CDR1 is SGHVS and CDR2 FQNEAQ. The junction had 6 bases not matched to a gene; V was cut back by 9 bases and J by 5 bases. This CDR3 is 13 amino acids long. Here the CDR3 DNA reads TGTGCCAGTAGAGGGACAGCGAATGAAAAACTGTTTTTT. Encoded protein: CASRGTANEKLFF.

The chain employs TRBV9 and TRBJ2-4; 7 positions match TRBD2. Germline V gives CDR1 SGDLS, CDR2 YYNGEE. The CDR3 is made up of 19 amino acids. V was clipped by 3 bases and J by 0 bases; unmatched bases: 15. CDR3 loop: CASSAGRARGGEAKNIQYF. The CDR3 nucleotides read TGTGCCAGCAGCGCAGGGAGGGCGAGGGGAGGGGAAGCCAAAAACATTCAGTACTTC.

This clone was found a few times. The rearrangement links TRBV28 to TRBJ1-5; D possibly corresponds to TRBD1 (5 bases). The CDR3 runs 14 residues. V lost 4 bases to trimming and J lost 9 bases, with 16 bases between them. CDR1 and CDR2 from the germline V gene are MDHEN and SYDVKM. The CDR3 sequence is CASSWGSGTLPQHF. The DNA for the CDR3 is TGTGCCAGCAGTTGGGGGAGCGGCACCTTGCCCCAGCATTTT.

V and J are TRBV6-5 and TRBJ2-7, with D maybe TRBD2 (5 bases). Per the germline V gene, CDR1 is MNHEY and CDR2 is SVGAGI. The CDR3 length is 13 residues. V lost 6 bases and J 2 bases, leaving 11 bases between the germline ends. The CDR3 DNA is TGTGCCAGCAGACTAGGATCTACCTACGAGCAGTACTTC. Translation gives CASRLGSTYEQYF.

The CDR3 is CASRMRGIFQGYTF. CDR3 sequence (DNA): TGTGCCAGTAGAATGAGGGGCATATTCCAGGGCTACACCTTC. This chain connects TRBV19 to TRBJ1-2; D may be TRBD1 (5 bases). Germline V gives CDR1 LNHDA, CDR2 SQIVND (reference sequence). The length of the CDR3 is 14 residues. V gave up 6 bases and J gave up 8 bases, with 19 bases separating them.

This chain joins TRBV27 and TRBJ2-5, with a weak D call TRBD1 (6 bases). The CDR3 runs 14 residues. Germline loops: CDR1 MNHEY, CDR2 SMNVEV (reference sequence). V shed 5 bases and J shed 5 bases, with 15 bases lying between them. The CDR3: CASSPTGNFETQYF. As DNA, the CDR3 is TGTGCCAGCAGTCCCACAGGGAATTTTGAGACCCAGTACTTC.

This chain links TRBV19 with TRBJ1-2; 10 bases align to TRBD1. V shed 6 bases, J shed 7 bases, and the junction held 5 bases outside the gene matches. The CDR3 sequence is 13 residues long. The germline CDR1 and CDR2 sequences are LNHDA and SQIVND (reference sequence). DNA for the CDR3: TGTGCCAGTAGCCCGACAGGGGGCTCTGGCTACACCTTC. The encoded protein is CASSPTGGSGYTF.

The chain carries TRBV6-4 and TRBJ2-3; 10 positions agree with TRBD2. The germline V gene encodes CDR1 MRHNA and CDR2 SNTAGT. The CDR3 consists of 14 residues. The J segment lost 3 bases and the V segment lost 3 bases, leaving 0 bases of the junction unmatched. CDR3 amino acids: CASSELAGTDTQYF. For the CDR3, the DNA is TGTGCCAGCAGTGAACTAGCGGGGACAGATACGCAGTATTTT.

This chain uses TRBV6-5 with TRBJ2-5; D may be TRBD1 (6 bases). CDR1 and CDR2 (germline): MNHEY, SVGAGI. V lost 6 bases and J 2 bases, leaving 10 bases between the germline ends. CDR3 length: 13 amino acids. CDR3 DNA: TGTGCCAGCAGACCGGACAGTCAAGAGACCCAGTACTTC. Protein: CASRPDSQETQYF.

The chain recombines TRBV4-3 with TRBJ2-1; 8 bases map to TRBD2. Germline V lookup: CDR1 LGHNA, CDR2 YSLEER. Trimming cost V 1 base and J 5 bases; bases outside gene matches: 1. The CDR3 is made up of 14 amino acids. The CDR3 spells CASSQVGGDNEQFF. As DNA, the CDR3 is TGCGCCAGCAGCCAAGTCGGGGGGGACAATGAGCAGTTCTTC.

CDR3 bases: TGTGCCAGCAGCTTCATGGGGGCAGTTGGGGACGAGCAGTACTTC. It yields the protein CASSFMGAVGDEQYF. J is TRBJ2-7 and V is TRBV9; maybe TRBD1 (6 bases). The V gene lost 4 bases and the J gene lost 5 bases, with 19 bases spanning the gap. This CDR3 contains 15 residues. From germline, CDR1 is SGDLS and CDR2 YYNGEE.

This clone was seen only once. The J gene is TRBJ2-5, the V gene TRBV5-1; TRBD2 aligns across 10 bases. CDR1 is SGHRS and CDR2 is YFSETQ in the germline V gene. V shed 0 bases, J shed 2 bases, and the junction held 16 bases outside the gene matches. The CDR3 spans 20 residues. In DNA, the CDR3 is TGCGCCAGCAGCTTGGGGACTAGCGGAGACCCAACCCGGTGGCAAGAGACCCAGTACTTC. Its protein is CASSLGTSGDPTRWQETQYF.

With respect to this clone: Other DNA sequences within the sample encode an identical CDR3. This chain uses TRBV7-9 with TRBJ2-1; D unresolved. Trimming took off 0 bases at V and 7 bases at J, with 4 bases between the two ends. The germline gives CDR1 SEHNR, CDR2 FQNEAQ (reference sequence). The CDR3 covers 12 residues. The CDR3 region is CASSLAPNEQFF. CDR3 sequence (DNA): TGTGCCAGCAGCTTAGCGCCGAATGAGCAGTTCTTC.

V and J are TRBV29-1 and TRBJ2-2, with a tentative D call TRBD2 (5 bases). This CDR3 comprises 16 residues. The V and J ends lost 6 bases and 1 base respectively, with 18 bases between them. Germline V gene sequence: CDR1 SQVTM, CDR2 ANQGSEA. This CDR3 is CSVRTRQAQNTGELFF. CDR3 bases: TGCAGCGTACGGACTCGGCAGGCGCAGAACACCGGGGAGCTGTTTTTT.

V is TRBV7-9 and J is TRBJ1-4; D is unresolved. The CDR3 runs to 12 residues. The germline V gene encodes CDR1 SEHNR and CDR2 FQNEAQ (reference sequence). V dropped 4 bases and J dropped 4 bases, with 4 bases sitting between them. In DNA form, the CDR3 reads TGTGCCAGCAGCTCCTTTAATGAAAAACTGTTTTTT. Its protein is CASSSFNEKLFF.

The rearrangement uses TRBV11-3 and TRBJ2-2, with D hard to call. Germline values: CDR1 SGHNT, CDR2 YENEEA. This CDR3 contains 12 residues. Trimming left V 3 bases short and J 6 bases short, with 5 bases between. DNA for the CDR3: TGTGCCAGCAGCTTTAGTTCCGGGGAGCTGTTTTTT. It is translated as CASSFSSGELFF.

The chain has TRBV5-1 and TRBJ1-3; D might be TRBD1 (6 bases). Trimming pared 0 bases from V and 0 bases from J, leaving 19 bases between. Per the germline V gene, CDR1 is SGHRS and CDR2 is YFSETQ. CDR3 size: 19 residues. As DNA, the CDR3 is TGCGCCAGCAGCTTGGGGACAGCCCTGAGTATTTACTCTGGAAACACCATATATTTT. Translated, it gives CASSLGTALSIYSGNTIYF.

The chain employs TRBV7-9 and TRBJ2-1; 7 bases line up with TRBD1. Germline lookup yields CDR1 SEHNR and CDR2 FQNEAQ (reference sequence). CDR3 length equals 15 residues. V lost 5 bases and J lost 0; bases outside the gene matches: 4. For the CDR3, the DNA is TGTGCCAGCAGCAACCGGGACAGCTCCTACAATGAGCAGTTCTTC. This sequence encodes CASSNRDSSYNEQFF. Full variable domain (outside the CDR3, taken from reference TRBV7-9 and TRBJ2-1): DTGVSQNPRHKITKRGQNVTFRCDPISEHNRLYWYRQTLGQGPEFLTYFQNEAQLEKSRLLSDRFSAERPKGSFSTLEIQRTEQGDSAMYLCASSNRDSSYNEQFFGPGTRLTVL.

The genes are TRBV7-9 and TRBJ1-3; no clear D. V was cut by 4 bases and J by 7 bases, with 14 bases left in between. This CDR3 is 14 amino acids long. Germline V gene lookup returns CDR1 SEHNR and CDR2 FQNEAQ (reference sequence). The chain's CDR3 is CASSSERNRNTIYF. CDR3 coding DNA: TGTGCCAGCAGCTCCGAAAGGAACCGGAACACCATATATTTT.

The J gene is TRBJ2-1, the V gene TRBV4-1; D is undetermined. The CDR3 runs to 16 residues. The V end was cut by 0 bases, the J end by 2 bases, with 11 bases between. Per germline, CDR1 MGHRA and CDR2 YSYEKL. The CDR3: CASSQESTPAYNEQFF. The DNA of the CDR3 is TGCGCCAGCAGCCAAGAGTCCACCCCGGCCTACAATGAGCAGTTCTTC.